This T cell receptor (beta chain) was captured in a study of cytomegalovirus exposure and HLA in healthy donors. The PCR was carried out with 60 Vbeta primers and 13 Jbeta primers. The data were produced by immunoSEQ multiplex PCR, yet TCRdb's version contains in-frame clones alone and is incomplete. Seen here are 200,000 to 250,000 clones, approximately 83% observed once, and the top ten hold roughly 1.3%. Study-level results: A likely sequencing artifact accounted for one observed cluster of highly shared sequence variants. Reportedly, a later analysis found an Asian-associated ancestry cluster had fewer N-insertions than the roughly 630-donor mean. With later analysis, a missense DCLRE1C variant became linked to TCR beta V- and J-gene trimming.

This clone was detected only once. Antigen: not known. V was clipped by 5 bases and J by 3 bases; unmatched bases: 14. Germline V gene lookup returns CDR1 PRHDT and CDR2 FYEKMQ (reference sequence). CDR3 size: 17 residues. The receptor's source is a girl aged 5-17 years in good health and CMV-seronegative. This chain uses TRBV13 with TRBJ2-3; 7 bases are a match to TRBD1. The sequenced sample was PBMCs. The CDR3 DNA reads TGTGCCAGCAGCCGTGAACGACAGGGTAGAGGGACAGATACGCAGTATTTT. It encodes CASSRERQGRGTDTQYF. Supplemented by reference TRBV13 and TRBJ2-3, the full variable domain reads AAGVIQSPRHLIKEKRETATLKCYPIPRHDTVYWYQQGPGQDPQFLISFYEKMQSDKGSIPDRFSAQQFSDYHSELNMSSLELGDSALYFCASSRERQGRGTDTQYFGPGTRLTVL.